The 9 T cell receptor beta chains in this list originate from one sample, sequenced in a study of T cell repertoires in cytomegalovirus infection (dated by TCRdb to between 2018 and 2021). Sequenced using an Illumina HiSeq 1500. TCRdb ran its own pipeline on the public reads, namely fastp trimming at Q25 and MiXCR clone calling, and kept in-frame beta chains. Identical CDR3 proteins give one entry, which carries the most common genes and DNA. Across this sample there are about 450,000 distinct CDR3 sequences, with roughly a third seen only once. The ten largest clones capture 12% to 15% of the sample. The sequencing sample was made of PBMCs. The receptors were sampled from a human donor in good health (CMV status not recorded). Some clones in this sample may be carry-over from other donors' samples.

The chain has TRBV12-3 or TRBV12-4 and TRBJ2-2, with unresolved D. V gave up 5 bases and J gave up 5 bases, with 15 bases separating them. This CDR3 is built from 15 residues. The CDR3 region has the DNA TGTGCCAGCAGTCTTCGGGCCGTTAGGACCGGGGAGCTGTTTTTT. It codes for CASSLRAVRTGELFF.

This clonotype has just one count. The junction shows a germline mismatch at one end, possibly a read error. CDR3 coding DNA: TGCGCCAGCACCCAAGTGACCAGGAACACTGAAGCTTTCTTT. It is translated as CASTQVTRNTEAFF. The chain recombines TRBV4-1 with TRBJ1-1; the D is unclear. This CDR3 spans 14 amino acids. Germline V lookup: CDR1 MGHRA, CDR2 YSYEKL.

This clonotype has more than one count but fewer than ten. This chain connects TRBV11-2 to TRBJ1-1; D not resolved. The germline V gene has CDR1 SGHAT and CDR2 FQNNGV. This CDR3 contains 16 residues. Trimming left V 5 bases short and J 1 base short, with 17 bases between. CDR3 loop: CASSPLVVVGNTEAFF. CDR3 DNA sequence: TGTGCCAGCAGCCCCCTCGTGGTTGTGGGGAACACTGAAGCTTTCTTT.

This chain uses TRBV5-1 with TRBJ2-5; 9 nucleotides agree with TRBD2. This CDR3 is built from 16 residues. The trim removed 0 bases at V and 2 bases at J, leaving 5 bases unmatched. CDR1 SGHRS and CDR2 YFSETQ come from the germline V gene. The CDR3 sequence is CASSLGLAGLQETQYF. The DNA for the CDR3 is TGCGCCAGCAGCTTGGGTCTAGCGGGGTTACAAGAGACCCAGTACTTC.

V is TRBV6-5 and J is TRBJ1-6; 10 bases match TRBD1. Germline trimming cut 6 bases from V and 6 bases from J; bases unmatched to any gene: 11. The germline V gene has CDR1 MNHEY and CDR2 SVGAGI. The CDR3 extends over 17 amino acids. Here the CDR3 DNA reads TGTGCCAGCAGAGCGCCGGGACAGGGGAGTTTTAATTCACCCCTCCACTTT. Amino acids: CASRAPGQGSFNSPLHF.

This clonotype showed up just a few times. The V call is TRBV6-6, the J call TRBJ2-1; D is uncertain. There are 12 residues in the CDR3. CDR1 and CDR2 (germline): MNHNY, SVGAGI (reference sequence). Trimming stripped 6 bases from V and 8 bases from J, with 11 bases between. The chain's CDR3 is CASSSGWDEQFF. The CDR3 coding sequence is TGTGCCAGCAGCTCCGGTTGGGATGAGCAGTTCTTC.

This clonotype came up a few times. The chain has TRBV6-6 and TRBJ2-7; TRBD1 aligns across 10 bases. The germline V gene has CDR1 MNHNY and CDR2 SVGAGI (reference sequence). Trimming cost V 6 bases and J 5 bases; bases outside gene matches: 4. The CDR3 consists of 13 residues. The DNA for the CDR3 is TGTGCCAGCAGCCACGGACAGGGGGACGAGCAGTACTTC. Its translation is CASSHGQGDEQYF.

This sequence joins TRBV15 and TRBJ2-7; 7 bases are a match to TRBD1. The trim removed 0 bases at V and 7 bases at J, leaving 9 bases unmatched. The CDR3 has 15 amino acids. Germline assignment: CDR1 LNHNV and CDR2 YYDKDF (reference sequence). The CDR3 DNA reads TGTGCCACCAGCAGAGAGGACAGGACGATGTATGAGCAGTACTTC. It encodes CATSREDRTMYEQYF.

The rearrangement links TRBV28 to TRBJ1-5; D gene unclear. The germline V gene has CDR1 MDHEN and CDR2 SYDVKM. CDR3 size: 15 residues. Trimming took 1 base from V and 7 from J, leaving 14 bases between them. The CDR3 DNA follows: TGTGCCAGCAGTTTATCCCCTAGAGCGCAACAGCCCCAGCATTTT. This encodes CASSLSPRAQQPQHF. Full variable domain (rest looked up from reference TRBV28 and TRBJ1-5): DVKVTQSSRYLVKRTGEKVFLECVQDMDHENMFWYRQDPGLGLRLIYFSYDVKMKEKGDIPEGYSVSREKKERFSLILESASTNQTSMYLCASSLSPRAQQPQHFGDGTRLSIL.